Listed below are T cell receptor beta chains from one sample, sequenced in a study of blood T cells in healthy people across ages. TCRdb re-analysed the 5' RACE reads in MiXCR, keeping a single row per CDR3 protein. The data contain fewer than 750,000 distinct CDR3 sequences, around 48% of them seen just once; the ten biggest clones take up 20% to 25%. Sequencing was performed on blood. The receptor set was obtained from a man older than 75 in good health. The CDR3 runs from the conserved cysteine through the conserved F or W. D genes are given only for firm matches. Not every row has a clone size; where given, it reads once, few, many or a size class.

v_call: TRBV20-1; j_call: TRBJ2-1; d_call: TRBD2; clone_size: few; cdr3_aa: CSASPAGFYNEQFF; cdr3_nt: TGCAGTGCTAGTCCAGCGGGGTTTTACAATGAGCAGTTCTTC
v_call: TRBV18; j_call: TRBJ1-2; d_call: NA; clone_size: few; cdr3_aa: CASSPSTGNYGYTF; cdr3_nt: TGTGCCAGCTCACCAAGTACAGGGAACTATGGCTACACCTTC
v_call: TRBV19; j_call: TRBJ2-7; d_call: TRBD2; clone_size: NA; cdr3_aa: CASSISRGTPYEQYF; cdr3_nt: TGTGCCAGTAGTATATCGCGGGGGACCCCCTACGAGCAGTACTTC
v_call: TRBV5-1; j_call: TRBJ2-5; d_call: NA; clone_size: NA; cdr3_aa: CASRGTTAQETQYF; cdr3_nt: TGCGCCAGCAGGGGTACTACCGCCCAAGAGACCCAGTACTTC
v_call: TRBV9; j_call: TRBJ2-4; d_call: NA; clone_size: NA; cdr3_aa: CASSVSTGEGIQYF; cdr3_nt: TGTGCCAGCAGCGTATCTACAGGAGAAGGCATTCAGTACTTC
v_call: TRBV20-1; j_call: TRBJ2-3; d_call: NA; clone_size: few; cdr3_aa: CSALSGGGRTDTQYF; cdr3_nt: TGCAGTGCTCTTAGCGGTGGGGGCCGCACAGATACGCAGTATTTT
v_call: TRBV6-5; j_call: TRBJ1-6; d_call: NA; clone_size: NA; cdr3_aa: CASSSTAISPLHF; cdr3_nt: TGTGCCAGCAGTTCGACCGCTATTTCACCCCTCCACTTT
v_call: TRBV20-1; j_call: TRBJ2-3; d_call: NA; clone_size: few; cdr3_aa: CSASGATDTQYF; cdr3_nt: TGCAGTGCTAGCGGAGCCACAGATACGCAGTATTTT
v_call: TRBV2; j_call: TRBJ2-1; d_call: TRBD1; clone_size: NA; cdr3_aa: CASRTGGHNEQFF; cdr3_nt: TGTGCCAGCAGAACAGGGGGGCACAATGAGCAGTTCTTC
v_call: TRBV6-5; j_call: TRBJ2-7; d_call: NA; clone_size: many; cdr3_aa: CASSYGGQSYEQYF; cdr3_nt: TGTGCCAGCAGTTACGGTGGGCAGTCCTACGAGCAGTACTTC
v_call: TRBV12-3/TRBV12-4; j_call: TRBJ2-5; d_call: TRBD1; clone_size: NA; cdr3_aa: CASSPRDREYQETQYF; cdr3_nt: TGTGCCAGCAGTCCCCGGGACAGGGAGTACCAAGAGACCCAGTACTTC
v_call: TRBV28; j_call: TRBJ2-3; d_call: NA; clone_size: NA; cdr3_aa: CASREGVPDTQYF; cdr3_nt: TGTGCCAGCAGAGAAGGGGTGCCAGATACGCAGTATTTT
v_call: TRBV12-3/TRBV12-4; j_call: TRBJ2-7; d_call: NA; clone_size: many; cdr3_aa: CASSRLGDYEQYF; cdr3_nt: TGTGCCAGCAGTCGCTTGGGGGACTACGAGCAGTACTTC
v_call: TRBV29-1; j_call: TRBJ2-1; d_call: NA; clone_size: few; cdr3_aa: CSVGRDYYNEQFF; cdr3_nt: TGCAGCGTTGGCAGGGATTACTACAATGAGCAGTTCTTC
v_call: TRBV10-3; j_call: TRBJ2-3; d_call: TRBD2; clone_size: NA; cdr3_aa: CAISGSGGVFADTQYF; cdr3_nt: TGTGCCATCAGCGGGAGCGGGGGGGTTTTCGCAGATACGCAGTATTTT
v_call: TRBV5-1; j_call: TRBJ1-2; d_call: NA; clone_size: NA; cdr3_aa: CASRFDGNYGYTF; cdr3_nt: TGCGCCAGCCGGTTCGACGGTAACTATGGCTACACCTTC
v_call: TRBV13; j_call: TRBJ2-3; d_call: TRBD2; clone_size: NA; cdr3_aa: CASSPPSGGGDTQYF; cdr3_nt: TGTGCCAGCAGCCCCCCTAGCGGGGGCGGGGATACGCAGTATTTT
v_call: TRBV7-3; j_call: TRBJ2-1; d_call: NA; clone_size: NA; cdr3_aa: CASSAAGGYNEQFF; cdr3_nt: TGTGCCAGCAGCGCCGCCGGGGGATACAATGAGCAGTTCTTC
v_call: TRBV7-9; j_call: TRBJ2-5; d_call: NA; clone_size: once; cdr3_aa: CASSLGGGAQAETQYF; cdr3_nt: TGTGCCAGCAGCTTAGGAGGAGGGGCCCAAGCGGAGACCCAGTACTTC
v_call: TRBV10-3; j_call: TRBJ2-7; d_call: TRBD1; clone_size: NA; cdr3_aa: CATTDRGSSYEQYF; cdr3_nt: TGTGCCACGACCGACAGGGGGAGCTCCTACGAGCAGTACTTC
v_call: TRBV7-9; j_call: TRBJ2-1; d_call: TRBD2; clone_size: many; cdr3_aa: CASSSRWPGRGGNNEQFF; cdr3_nt: TGTGCCAGCAGCTCCCGTTGGCCCGGGAGGGGCGGAAACAATGAGCAGTTCTTC
v_call: TRBV4-3; j_call: TRBJ2-6; d_call: NA; clone_size: few; cdr3_aa: CASSQGRSSGANVLTF; cdr3_nt: TGTGCCAGCAGCCAAGGCAGATCCTCTGGGGCCAACGTCCTGACTTTC
v_call: TRBV20-1; j_call: TRBJ2-1; d_call: NA; clone_size: NA; cdr3_aa: CSASLGLEDYNEQFF; cdr3_nt: TGCAGTGCTTCCCTCGGACTGGAGGATTACAATGAGCAGTTCTTC
v_call: TRBV20-1; j_call: TRBJ1-2; d_call: NA; clone_size: few; cdr3_aa: CSAPDLAGGYTF; cdr3_nt: TGCAGTGCCCCAGATCTGGCGGGTGGCTACACCTTC
v_call: TRBV4-3; j_call: TRBJ2-7; d_call: TRBD2; clone_size: once; cdr3_aa: CASSRTQASGDEQYF; cdr3_nt: TGCGCCAGCAGCCGGACCCAGGCTAGCGGGGATGAGCAGTACTTC
v_call: TRBV29-1; j_call: TRBJ2-5; d_call: NA; clone_size: NA; cdr3_aa: CSVGWDGETQYF; cdr3_nt: TGCAGCGTTGGATGGGATGGAGAGACCCAGTACTTC
v_call: TRBV2; j_call: TRBJ2-5; d_call: NA; clone_size: NA; cdr3_aa: CATIIRTDQETQYF; cdr3_nt: TGTGCTACTATCATTAGGACAGACCAAGAGACCCAGTACTTC
v_call: TRBV20-1; j_call: TRBJ1-1; d_call: NA; clone_size: NA; cdr3_aa: CSARPQGRGNTEAFF; cdr3_nt: TGCAGTGCTAGACCACAGGGACGGGGGAACACTGAAGCTTTCTTT